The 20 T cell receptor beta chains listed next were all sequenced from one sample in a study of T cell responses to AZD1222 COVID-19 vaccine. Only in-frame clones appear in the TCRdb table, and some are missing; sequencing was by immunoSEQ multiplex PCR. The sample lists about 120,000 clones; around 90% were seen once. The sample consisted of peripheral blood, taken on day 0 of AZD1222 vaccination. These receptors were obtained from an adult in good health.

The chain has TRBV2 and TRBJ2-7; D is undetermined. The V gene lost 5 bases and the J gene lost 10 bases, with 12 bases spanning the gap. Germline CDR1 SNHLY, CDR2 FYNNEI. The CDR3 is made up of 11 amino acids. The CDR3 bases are TGTGCCAGCAGTTTACAAAAGGGACAGTACTTC. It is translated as CASSLQKGQYF.

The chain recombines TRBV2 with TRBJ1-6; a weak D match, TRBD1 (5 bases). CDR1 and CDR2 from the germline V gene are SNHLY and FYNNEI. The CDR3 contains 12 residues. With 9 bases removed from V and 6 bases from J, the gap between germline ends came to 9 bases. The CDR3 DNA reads TGTGCCAGGAATGGGGGTAATTCACCCCTCCACTTT. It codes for CARNGGNSPLHF.

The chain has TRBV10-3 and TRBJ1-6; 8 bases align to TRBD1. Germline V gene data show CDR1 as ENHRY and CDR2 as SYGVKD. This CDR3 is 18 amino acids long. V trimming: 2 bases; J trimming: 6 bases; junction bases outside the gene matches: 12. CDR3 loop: CAISEPWTGFEGNSPLHF. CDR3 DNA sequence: TGTGCCATCAGTGAGCCCTGGACAGGGTTTGAGGGTAATTCACCCCTCCACTTT.

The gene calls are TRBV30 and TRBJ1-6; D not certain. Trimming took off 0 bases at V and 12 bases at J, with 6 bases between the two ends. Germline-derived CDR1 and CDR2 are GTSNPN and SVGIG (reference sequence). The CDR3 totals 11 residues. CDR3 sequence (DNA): TGTGCCTGGAGTGTACGGGGACCCCTCCACTTT. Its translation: CAWSVRGPLHF. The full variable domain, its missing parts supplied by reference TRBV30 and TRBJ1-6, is SQTIHQWPATLVQPVGSPLSLECTVEGTSNPNLYWYRQAAGRGLQLLFYSVGIGQISSEVPQNLSASRPQDRQFILSSKKLLLSDSGFYLCAWSVRGPLHFGNGTRLTVT.

The CDR3: CASSQDASTMGDTQYF. As DNA, the CDR3 is TGTGCCAGCAGCCAAGATGCTAGCACAATGGGAGATACGCAGTATTTT. V and J are TRBV3-1 (or the pseudogene TRBV3-2) and TRBJ2-3; D might be TRBD2 (5 bases). The germline V gene has CDR1 LGHDT and CDR2 YNNKEL (reference sequence). The CDR3 contains 16 residues. Trimming stripped 0 bases from V and 5 bases from J, with 15 bases between.

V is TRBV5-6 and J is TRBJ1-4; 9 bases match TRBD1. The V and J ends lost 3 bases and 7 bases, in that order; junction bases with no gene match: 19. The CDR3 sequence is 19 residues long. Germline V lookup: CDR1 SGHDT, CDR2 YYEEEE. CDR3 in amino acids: CASSSSPAVGQGRFEKLFF. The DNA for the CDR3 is TGTGCCAGCAGCTCGTCCCCAGCGGTCGGACAGGGGCGATTTGAAAAACTGTTTTTT.

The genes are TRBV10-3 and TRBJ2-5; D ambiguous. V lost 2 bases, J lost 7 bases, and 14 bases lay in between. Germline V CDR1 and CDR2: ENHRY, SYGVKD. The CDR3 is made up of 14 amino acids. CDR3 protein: CAISEGLGFGTQYF. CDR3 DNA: TGTGCCATCAGTGAGGGATTAGGTTTTGGGACCCAGTACTTC.

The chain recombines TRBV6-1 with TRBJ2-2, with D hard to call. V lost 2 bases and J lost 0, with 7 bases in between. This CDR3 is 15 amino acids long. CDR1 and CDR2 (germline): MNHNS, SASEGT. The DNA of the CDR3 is TGTGCCAGCAGTGAACTCCCCGCGAACACCGGGGAGCTGTTTTTT. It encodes CASSELPANTGELFF.

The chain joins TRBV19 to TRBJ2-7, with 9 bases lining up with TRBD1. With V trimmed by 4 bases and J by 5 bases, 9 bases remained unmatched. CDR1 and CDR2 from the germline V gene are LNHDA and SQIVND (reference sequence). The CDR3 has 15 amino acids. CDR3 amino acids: CASSTSGTGPNEQYF. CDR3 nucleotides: TGTGCCAGTAGTACCTCCGGGACAGGGCCAAACGAGCAGTACTTC. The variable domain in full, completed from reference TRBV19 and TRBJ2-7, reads DGGITQSPKYLFRKEGQNVTLSCEQNLNHDAMYWYRQDPGQGLRLIYYSQIVNDFQKGDIAEGYSVSREKKESFPLTVTSAQKNPTAFYLCASSTSGTGPNEQYFGPGTRLTVT.

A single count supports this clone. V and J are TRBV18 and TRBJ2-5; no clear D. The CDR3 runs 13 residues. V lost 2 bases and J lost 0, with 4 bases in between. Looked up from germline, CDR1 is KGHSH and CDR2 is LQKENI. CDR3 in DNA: TGTGCCAGCTCACCAGGGTACCAAGAGACCCAGTACTTC. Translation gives CASSPGYQETQYF.

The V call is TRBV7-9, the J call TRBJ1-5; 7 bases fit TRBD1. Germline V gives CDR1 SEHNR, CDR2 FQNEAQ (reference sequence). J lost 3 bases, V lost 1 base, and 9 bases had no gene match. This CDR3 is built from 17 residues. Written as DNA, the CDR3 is TGTGCCAGCAGCTTAGGCTTGGGCAGGGGGGACAATCAGCCCCAGCATTTT. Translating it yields CASSLGLGRGDNQPQHF.

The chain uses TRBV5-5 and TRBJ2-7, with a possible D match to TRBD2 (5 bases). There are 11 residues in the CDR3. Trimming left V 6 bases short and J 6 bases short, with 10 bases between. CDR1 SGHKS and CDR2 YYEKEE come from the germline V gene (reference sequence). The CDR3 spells CASTEGLEQYF. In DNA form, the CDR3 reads TGTGCCAGCACCGAGGGTCTCGAGCAGTACTTC. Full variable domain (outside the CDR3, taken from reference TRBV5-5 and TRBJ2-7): DAGVTQSPTHLIKTRGQQVTLRCSPISGHKSVSWYQQVLGQGPQFIFQYYEKEERGRGNFPDRFSARQFPNYSSELNVNALLLGDSALYLCASTEGLEQYFGPGTRLTVT.

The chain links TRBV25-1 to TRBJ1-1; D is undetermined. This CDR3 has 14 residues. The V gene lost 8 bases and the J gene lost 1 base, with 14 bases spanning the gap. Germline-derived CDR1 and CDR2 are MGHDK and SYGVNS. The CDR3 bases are TGTGCCAGCCTGCCAGGACGGGGGAACACTGAAGCTTTCTTT. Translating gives CASLPGRGNTEAFF.

The CDR3 spells CASSLQGGTEAFF. The CDR3 DNA is TGTGCCAGCAGCTTACAGGGGGGGACTGAAGCTTTCTTT. V is TRBV7-3 and J is TRBJ1-1; the match to TRBD1 covers 7 bases. The germline gives CDR1 SGHTA, CDR2 FQGTGA. This CDR3 region has 13 residues. V lost 2 bases, J lost 5 bases, and 2 bases stayed unmatched.

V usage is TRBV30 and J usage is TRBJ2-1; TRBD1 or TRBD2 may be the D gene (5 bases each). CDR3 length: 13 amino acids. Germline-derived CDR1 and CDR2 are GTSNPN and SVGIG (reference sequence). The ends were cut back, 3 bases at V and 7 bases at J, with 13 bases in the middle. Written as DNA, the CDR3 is TGTGCCTGGAGAACCGGGACCCGAAATGAGCAGTTCTTC. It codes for CAWRTGTRNEQFF.

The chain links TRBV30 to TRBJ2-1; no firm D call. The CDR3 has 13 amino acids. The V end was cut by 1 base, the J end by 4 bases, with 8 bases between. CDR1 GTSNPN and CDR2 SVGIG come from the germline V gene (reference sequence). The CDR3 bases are TGTGCCTGGAGTGGGAATGTTTACAATGAGCAGTTCTTC. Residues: CAWSGNVYNEQFF.

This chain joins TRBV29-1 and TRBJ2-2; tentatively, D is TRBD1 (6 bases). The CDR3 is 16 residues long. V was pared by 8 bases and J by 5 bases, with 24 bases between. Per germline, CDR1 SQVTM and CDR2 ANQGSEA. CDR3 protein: CSIQGQTGRATGELFF. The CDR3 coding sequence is TGCAGCATTCAGGGGCAAACAGGGCGGGCGACCGGGGAGCTGTTTTTT.

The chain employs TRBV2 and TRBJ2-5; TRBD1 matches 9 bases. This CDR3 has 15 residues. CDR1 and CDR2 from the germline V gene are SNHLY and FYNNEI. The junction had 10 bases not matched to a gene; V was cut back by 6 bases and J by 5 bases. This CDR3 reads CASRSYRGRTETQYF. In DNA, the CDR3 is TGTGCCAGCAGATCTTACAGGGGGCGAACGGAGACCCAGTACTTC.

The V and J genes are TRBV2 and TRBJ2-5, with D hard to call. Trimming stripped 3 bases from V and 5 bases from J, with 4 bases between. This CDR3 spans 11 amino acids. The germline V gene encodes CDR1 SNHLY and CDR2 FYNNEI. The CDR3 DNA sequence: TGTGCCAGCAGTGATTATGAGACCCAGTACTTC. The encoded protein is CASSDYETQYF.

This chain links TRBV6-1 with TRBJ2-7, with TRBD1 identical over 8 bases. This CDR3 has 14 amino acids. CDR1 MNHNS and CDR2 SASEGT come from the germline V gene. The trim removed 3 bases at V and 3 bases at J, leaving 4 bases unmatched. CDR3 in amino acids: CASSDVGQGYEQYF. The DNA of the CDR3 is TGTGCCAGCAGTGACGTCGGACAGGGCTACGAGCAGTACTTC.